Listed below are T cell receptor beta chains from one sample, sequenced in a study of cytomegalovirus exposure and HLA in healthy donors. The method was immunoSEQ multiplex PCR; TCRdb's version includes in-frame clones alone and lacks a portion of them. This sample yields about 150,000 clones, of which 85% to 90% are seen a single time; 3.3% belongs to the top ten. Sequenced sample: PBMCs. These TCRs come from a woman aged 18-30 years in good health and CMV-seropositive. CDR3s include the opening cysteine and the closing phenylalanine or tryptophan. Some rows have no size entry. The others give once, few or many, or a class for an expanded clone.

v_gene	abundance	j_gene	CDR3aa
TRBV18	.	TRBJ1-1	CASSLRQFNTEAFF
TRBV5-1	.	TRBJ2-3	CASSWVSSGTSTDTQYF
TRBV4-2	.	TRBJ2-7	CASSRSATSGSYEQYF
TRBV28	.	TRBJ2-2	CASRTRPFGLNTGELFF
TRBV7-8	.	TRBJ2-5	CASSSSGGGETQYF
TRBV9	.	TRBJ2-2	CASSVAGGGSGELFF
TRBV6-5	.	TRBJ2-1	CASRQGGYNEQFF
TRBV5-1	.	TRBJ2-5	CASSSDIQETQYF
TRBV6-6	.	TRBJ2-7	CASSYSIRVGSYEQYF
TRBV7-9	.	TRBJ2-7	CASSLTGGSHEQYF
TRBV11-2	.	TRBJ2-2	CASSSRGTANTGELFF
TRBV28	.	TRBJ1-2	CASSFRVQVNGYTF
TRBV30	.	TRBJ2-3	CAWRNLILPTDTQYF
TRBV28	.	TRBJ2-7	CATGRVGPYEQYF
TRBV5-8	.	TRBJ2-5	CASSPGTRVTQYF
TRBV30	few	TRBJ1-5	CAWSHTGIYSNQPQHF
TRBV15	.	TRBJ1-5	CATSGPSINQPQHF
TRBV4-2	.	TRBJ2-7	CASSQDSSPSYEQYF
TRBV4-2	.	TRBJ2-7	CASSQDIWTGGYEQYF
TRBV6-1	.	TRBJ2-7	CASTWTSGGSYEQYF
TRBV5-1	once	TRBJ2-3	CASSAGTSGSTDTQYF
TRBV9	.	TRBJ1-4	CASSGNTGNEKLFF
TRBV28	.	TRBJ2-7	CASTLLGSYEQYF
TRBV18	.	TRBJ2-7	CASSPREQSYEQYF
TRBV6-5	.	TRBJ2-4	CASSWGGAKNIQYF
TRBV27	.	TRBJ1-5	CATGGNQPQHF
TRBV30	.	TRBJ2-1	CAWSGADNEQFF
TRBV2	.	TRBJ2-6	CASSQTYSFAGANVLTF
TRBV11-3	.	TRBJ2-1	CASSPTSSSEQFF
TRBV28	.	TRBJ1-1	CASGPNRGLEAFF
TRBV30	.	TRBJ2-5	CAWSSAGTQETQYF
TRBV7-2	once	TRBJ2-6	CASSERGSGGANVLTF
TRBV5-3	.	TRBJ2-5	CAWMEGGETQYF
TRBV9	.	TRBJ2-3	CASSESGVDTQYF
TRBV7-8	.	TRBJ2-2	CASTPLAGRMDTGELFF
TRBV2	.	TRBJ2-3	CASSEARTQYF
TRBV5-4	once	TRBJ2-2	CASSSPGRNTGELFF
TRBV5-1	.	TRBJ1-2	CASSTDKNYGYTF
TRBV6-4	.	TRBJ2-1	CASSMDSSSYNEQFF
TRBV7-9	.	TRBJ2-1	CASSLDPNNEQFF
TRBV25-1	.	TRBJ1-2	CASSESTGDYGYTF
TRBV6-1	.	TRBJ1-5	CASRAPNQPQHF
TRBV5-1	.	TRBJ2-7	CASSPEVHEQYF
TRBV4-2	.	TRBJ2-5	CASSQDRGSQETQYF
TRBV5-6	.	TRBJ2-5	CASSEPTGPLGTQYF
TRBV6-6	.	TRBJ1-1	CASRRQGQNTEAFF
TRBV5-1	.	TRBJ2-6	CASSATPGGANVLTF
TRBV28	.	TRBJ2-5	CASPPSRGAYQETQYF
TRBV15	.	TRBJ1-2	CATSSPNMIGYTF